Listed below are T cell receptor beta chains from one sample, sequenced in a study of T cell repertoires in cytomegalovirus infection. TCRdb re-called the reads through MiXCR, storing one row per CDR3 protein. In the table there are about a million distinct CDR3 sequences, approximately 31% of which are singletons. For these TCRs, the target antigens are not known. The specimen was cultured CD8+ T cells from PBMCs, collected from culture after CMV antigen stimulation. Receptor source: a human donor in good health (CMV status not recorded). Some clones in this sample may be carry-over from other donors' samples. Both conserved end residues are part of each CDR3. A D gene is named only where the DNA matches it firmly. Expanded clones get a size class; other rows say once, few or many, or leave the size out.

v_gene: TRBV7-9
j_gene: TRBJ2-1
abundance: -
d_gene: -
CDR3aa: CASSFPGELFYNEQFF
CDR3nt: TGTGCCAGCAGCTTCCCGGGGGAGTTGTTCTACAATGAGCAGTTCTTC

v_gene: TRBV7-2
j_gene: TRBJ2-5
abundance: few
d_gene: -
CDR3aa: CASSLVSGPQETQYF
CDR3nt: TGTGCCAGCAGCTTAGTGTCGGGGCCACAAGAGACCCAGTACTTC

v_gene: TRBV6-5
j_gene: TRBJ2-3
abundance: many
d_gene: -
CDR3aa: CASSYEDPADTQYF
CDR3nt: TGTGCCAGCAGTTACGAGGATCCCGCGGATACGCAGTATTTT

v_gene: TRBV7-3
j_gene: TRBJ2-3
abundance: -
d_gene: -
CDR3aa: CASSLGIASTDTQYF
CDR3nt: TGTGCCAGCAGCTTGGGCATCGCTAGCACAGATACGCAGTATTTT

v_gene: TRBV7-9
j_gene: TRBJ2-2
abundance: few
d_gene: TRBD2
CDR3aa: CASSQGLAGAPATGELFF
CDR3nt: TGTGCCAGCAGCCAGGGGCTAGCGGGGGCCCCCGCCACCGGGGAGCTGTTTTTT

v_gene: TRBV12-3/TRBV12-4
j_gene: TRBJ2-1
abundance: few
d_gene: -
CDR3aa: CASSFKQGVFRAIYNEQFF
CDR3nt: TGTGCCAGCAGTTTTAAACAGGGTGTTTTTAGGGCGATCTACAATGAGCAGTTCTTC

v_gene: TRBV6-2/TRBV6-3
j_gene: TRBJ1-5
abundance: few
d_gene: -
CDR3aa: CASSPNRERVAQPQHF
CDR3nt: TGTGCCAGCAGCCCAAACAGGGAAAGAGTCGCTCAGCCCCAGCATTTT

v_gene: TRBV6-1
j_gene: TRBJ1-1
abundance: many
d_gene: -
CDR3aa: CASRSLDENTEAFF
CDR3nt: TGTGCCAGCAGATCCCTCGACGAGAACACTGAAGCTTTCTTT

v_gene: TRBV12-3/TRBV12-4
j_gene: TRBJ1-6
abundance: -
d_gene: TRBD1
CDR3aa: CASSFEGAHSPLHF
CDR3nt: TGTGCCAGCAGTTTCGAGGGGGCGCATTCACCCCTCCACTTT

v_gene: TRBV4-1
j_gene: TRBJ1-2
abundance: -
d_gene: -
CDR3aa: CASSQGTIAGYYGYTF
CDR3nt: TGTGCCAGCAGCCAAGGGACAATAGCGGGCTACTATGGCTACACCTTC

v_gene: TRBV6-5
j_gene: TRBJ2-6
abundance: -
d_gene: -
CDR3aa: CASSKRFTPSGANVLTF
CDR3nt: TGTGCCAGCAGTAAACGTTTTACACCCTCTGGGGCCAACGTCCTGACTTTC

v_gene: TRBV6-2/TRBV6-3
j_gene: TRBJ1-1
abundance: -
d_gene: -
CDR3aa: CASCYFGTEAFF
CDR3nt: TGTGCCAGCTGTTACTTCGGCACTGAAGCTTTCTTT

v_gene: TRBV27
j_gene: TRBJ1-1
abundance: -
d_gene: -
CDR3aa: CASSLTVKNTEAFF
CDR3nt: TGTGCCAGCAGCCTTACGGTAAAGAACACTGAAGCTTTCTTT

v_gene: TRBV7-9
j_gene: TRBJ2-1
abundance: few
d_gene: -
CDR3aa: CASSLAGRASNEQFF
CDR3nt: TGTGCCAGCAGCTTAGCCGGTCGAGCCTCCAATGAGCAGTTCTTC

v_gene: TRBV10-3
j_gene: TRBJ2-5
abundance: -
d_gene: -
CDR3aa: CAISDSSGVTRGTQYF
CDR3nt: TGTGCCATCAGTGATTCCTCGGGGGTGACCCGAGGGACCCAGTACTTC

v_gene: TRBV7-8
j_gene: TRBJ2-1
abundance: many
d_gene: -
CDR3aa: CASSLEWIGGHQITYNEQFF
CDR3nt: TGTGCCAGCAGCTTAGAGTGGATAGGTGGGCACCAAATTACCTACAATGAGCAGTTCTTC

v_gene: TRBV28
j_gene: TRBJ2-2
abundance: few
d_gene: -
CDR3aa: CASSFARGAGGELFF
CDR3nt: TGTGCCAGCAGTTTCGCTAGGGGGGCAGGCGGGGAGCTGTTTTTT

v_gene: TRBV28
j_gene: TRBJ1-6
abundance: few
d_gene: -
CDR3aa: CASTLGGSPLHF
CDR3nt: TGTGCCAGCACACTCGGGGGGTCACCCCTCCACTTT

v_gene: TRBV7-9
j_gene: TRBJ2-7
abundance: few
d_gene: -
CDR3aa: CASSLAGGPVSDSYEQYF
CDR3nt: TGTGCCAGCAGCTTAGCGGGTGGCCCCGTATCCGACTCCTACGAGCAGTACTTC

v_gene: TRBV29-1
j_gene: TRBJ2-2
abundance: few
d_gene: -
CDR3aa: CSVVGVGDNTGELFF
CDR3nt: TGCAGCGTTGTCGGTGTAGGCGATAACACCGGGGAGCTGTTTTTT

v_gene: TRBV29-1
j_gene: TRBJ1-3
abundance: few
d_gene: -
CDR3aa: CSVVPVSSGNTIYF
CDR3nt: TGCAGCGTTGTTCCGGTGAGCTCTGGAAACACCATATATTTT

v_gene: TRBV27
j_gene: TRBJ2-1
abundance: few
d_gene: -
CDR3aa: CASSFGIDEQFF
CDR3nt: TGTGCCAGCAGCTTCGGCATCGATGAGCAGTTCTTC

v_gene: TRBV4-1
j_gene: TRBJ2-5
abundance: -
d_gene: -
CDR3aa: CASSQEKGGPGTQYF
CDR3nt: TGCGCCAGCAGCCAAGAGAAGGGGGGGCCTGGGACCCAGTACTTC

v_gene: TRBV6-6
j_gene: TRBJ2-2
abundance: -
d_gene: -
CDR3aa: CASRTAYTGELFF
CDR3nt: TGTGCCAGCAGGACAGCCTACACCGGGGAGCTGTTTTTT

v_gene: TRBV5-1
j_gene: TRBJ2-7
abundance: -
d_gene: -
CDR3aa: CASSLQGSFYEQYF
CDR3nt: TGCGCCAGCAGCTTGCAGGGGTCCTTCTACGAGCAGTACTTC

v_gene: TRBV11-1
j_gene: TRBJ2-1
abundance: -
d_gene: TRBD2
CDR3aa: CASSPLRGEAYNEQFF
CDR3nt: TGTGCCAGCAGCCCCTTGCGGGGGGAAGCCTACAATGAGCAGTTCTTC

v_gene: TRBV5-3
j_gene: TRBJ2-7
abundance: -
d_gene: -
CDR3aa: CASSKPSGALYSYEQYF
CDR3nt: TGTGCCAGCAGCAAACCGTCAGGGGCCCTATACTCCTACGAGCAGTACTTC

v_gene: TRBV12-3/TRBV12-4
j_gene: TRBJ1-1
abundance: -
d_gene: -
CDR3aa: CASSQWKQNTEAFF
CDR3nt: TGTGCCAGCAGCCAGTGGAAGCAGAACACTGAAGCTTTCTTT

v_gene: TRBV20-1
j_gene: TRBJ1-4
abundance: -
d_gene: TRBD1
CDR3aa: CSARDGDSNHEKLFF
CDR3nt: TGCAGTGCTAGAGATGGGGACAGCAACCATGAAAAACTGTTTTTT

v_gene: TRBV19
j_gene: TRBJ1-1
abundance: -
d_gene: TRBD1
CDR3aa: CASSMGQRAEAFF
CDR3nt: TGTGCCAGTAGTATGGGACAGAGGGCTGAAGCTTTCTTT

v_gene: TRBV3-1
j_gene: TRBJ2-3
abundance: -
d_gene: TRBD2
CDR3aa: CASSQGTSGGRTDTQYF
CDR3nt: TGTGCCAGCAGCCAAGGGACCAGCGGGGGGCGCACAGATACGCAGTATTTT

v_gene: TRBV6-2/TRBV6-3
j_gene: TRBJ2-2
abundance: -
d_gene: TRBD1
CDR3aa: CASTRDRVNTGELFF
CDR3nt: TGTGCCAGCACTCGGGACAGGGTCAACACCGGGGAGCTGTTTTTT